The entry that follows covers one TCR beta chain sequence. Its antigen remains unidentified. The data are from a study of OX40 agonist ivuxolimab in advanced cancers. Study-wide points: By week 6 at 0.1 to 3.0 mg/kg, blood CD4+ and CD8+ T cells had expanded clonally. Compared with CD4+, CD8+ T cells on average had more expanded clones.

Germline V gene lookup returns CDR1 LNHDA and CDR2 SQIVND (reference sequence). The junction had 8 bases not matched to a gene; V was cut back by 3 bases and J by 0 bases. CDR3 length equals 18 residues. The repertoire was sequenced with immunoSEQ multiplex PCR; TCRdb's copy has only in-frame clones and lacks some. The sample consists of approximately 38,000 clones, 70% to 85% of them appearing once. The rearrangement joins TRBV19 to TRBJ1-4, with 9 nucleotides matching TRBD1. The sequencing used CD4+ or CD8+ T cells sorted from blood, collected in a trial of the OX40 agonist ivuxolimab. This clonotype was sampled from an adult with an advanced solid tumor such as melanoma, head and neck, liver or kidney cancer. CDR3 nucleotide sequence: TGTGCCAGTAGTATCCGGACAGGGGCCCAAACAACTAATGAAAAACTGTTTTTT. Its protein is CASSIRTGAQTTNEKLFF.